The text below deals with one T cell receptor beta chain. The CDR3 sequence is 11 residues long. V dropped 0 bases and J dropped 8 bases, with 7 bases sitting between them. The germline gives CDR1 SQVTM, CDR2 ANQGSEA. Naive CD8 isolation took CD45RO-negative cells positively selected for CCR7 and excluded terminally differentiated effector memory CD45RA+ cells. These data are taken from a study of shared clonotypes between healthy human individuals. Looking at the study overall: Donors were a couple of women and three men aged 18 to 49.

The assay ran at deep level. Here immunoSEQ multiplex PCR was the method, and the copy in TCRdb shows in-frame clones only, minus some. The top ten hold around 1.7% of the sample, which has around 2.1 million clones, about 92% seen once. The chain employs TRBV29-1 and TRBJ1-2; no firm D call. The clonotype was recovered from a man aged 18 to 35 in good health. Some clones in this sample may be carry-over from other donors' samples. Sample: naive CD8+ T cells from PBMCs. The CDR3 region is CSVEDPRGYTF. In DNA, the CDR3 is TGCAGCGTTGAAGATCCCCGCGGCTACACCTTC.